The subject of this entry is one T cell receptor (beta chain). TCRdb's copy holds only in-frame clones and misses some; the assay was immunoSEQ multiplex PCR. This sample carries around 120,000 clones, about nine tenths of them seen once, and the ten largest clones take about 8.7%. Looked up from germline, CDR1 is MNHEY and CDR2 is SMNVEV (reference sequence). V dropped 5 bases and J dropped 5 bases, with 18 bases sitting between them. This CDR3 is 15 amino acids long. The sample comes from a study of control samples from healthy donors and cancer patients. Sequencing used blood. The clonotype comes from a man between 40 and 49 years old in good health. The V gene is TRBV27, the J gene TRBJ1-1, with D possibly being TRBD1 (5 bases). CDR3 sequence (DNA): TGTGCCAGCAGTCCCTCCCGGGGGGGACGGACTGAAGCTTTCTTT. Translating it yields CASSPSRGGRTEAFF.